Listed here is a single T cell receptor beta chain. This entry is derived from a study of T cell responses to AZD1222 COVID-19 vaccine. This CDR3 has 15 amino acids. Trimming took off 3 bases at V and 2 bases at J, with 11 bases between the two ends. The V gene's germline CDR1 is GTSNPN and CDR2 SVGIG (reference sequence). Sequencing was performed with immunoSEQ multiplex PCR; in TCRdb, only in-frame clones are kept and a portion is missing. The sample records approximately 170,000 clones, around 88% being singletons. The material sequenced was peripheral blood, taken 28 days after the second AZD1222 dose. This TCR came from an adult who received the AZD1222 COVID-19 vaccine. The chain carries TRBV30 and TRBJ1-6; the D is unclear. The CDR3 DNA is TGTGCCTGGAGCCCTCAGCGGACCTATAATTCACCCCTCCACTTT. It translates to CAWSPQRTYNSPLHF.